The 19 T cell receptor beta chains below all came from one sample that was sequenced in a study of PD-1 blockade in classical Hodgkin lymphoma. Some clones are missing from TCRdb's copy, which holds only in-frame ones; the method was immunoSEQ multiplex PCR. The sample holds 20,000 to 25,000 clones; more than 65% are singletons and the top ten take approximately 3.3%. Brentuximab vedotin exposure varied, and every patient relapsed after autologous stem cell transplantation. Sequenced material: peripheral blood mononuclear cells (PBMCs), taken at baseline. These receptor sequences come from a human donor with classical Hodgkin lymphoma.

The table lists this clone with a few counts. The chain couples TRBV29-1 to TRBJ2-3; TRBD1 matches 8 bases. Germline V gene sequence: CDR1 SQVTM, CDR2 ANQGSEA. V was pared by 2 bases and J by 8 bases, with 0 bases of the junction left unmatched. The CDR3 spans 11 residues. The chain's CDR3 is CSVETGGTQYF. The CDR3 DNA is TGCAGCGTTGAAACAGGGGGTACGCAGTATTTT.

The sample holds one count of this clone. This chain links TRBV7-9 with TRBJ2-2; TRBD1 might be the D (5 bases). This CDR3 is 17 amino acids long. The V gene's germline CDR1 is SEHNR and CDR2 FQNEAQ (reference sequence). Between the trimmed V and J ends, which lost 1 base and 4 bases, there was a span of 16 bases. The CDR3 nucleotides read TGTGCCAGCAGCTTAGAGTTAATCAGGGTTGCCACCGGGGAGCTGTTTTTT. Its protein product is CASSLELIRVATGELFF. The full variable domain, completed using reference TRBV7-9 and TRBJ2-2, is DTGVSQNPRHKITKRGQNVTFRCDPISEHNRLYWYRQTLGQGPEFLTYFQNEAQLEKSRLLSDRFSAERPKGSFSTLEIQRTEQGDSAMYLCASSLELIRVATGELFFGEGSRLTVL.

This clone appeared a single time. The genes are TRBV12-5 and TRBJ1-4; D is possibly TRBD1 (5 bases). The CDR3 consists of 14 residues. Trimming cost V 7 bases and J 4 bases, with 13 bases left between them. CDR1 is LGHNT, CDR2 FRNRAP, per germline. The CDR3 loop reads CASANWGINEKLFF. The CDR3, as DNA: TGTGCTAGTGCGAATTGGGGGATTAATGAAAAACTGTTTTTT.

This clone showed up just a few times. The gene calls are TRBV7-9 and TRBJ2-1; D not certain. The CDR3 extends over 14 amino acids. The V gene's germline CDR1 is SEHNR and CDR2 FQNEAQ (reference sequence). With 5 bases removed from V and 4 bases from J, the gap between germline ends came to 12 bases. The CDR3 DNA follows: TGTGCCAGCAGCCCAGTGCTTGGGTACAATGAGCAGTTCTTC. Protein product: CASSPVLGYNEQFF.

The chain combines TRBV4-2 with TRBJ2-3, with 7 bases fitting TRBD1. CDR3 length equals 17 residues. V gave up 1 base and J gave up 6 bases; unmatched junction bases: 13. Germline assignment: CDR1 LGHNA and CDR2 YNFKEQ. This CDR3 reads CASSQGTGQVSGDTQYF. CDR3 in DNA: TGTGCCAGCAGCCAAGGGACAGGCCAAGTCTCTGGCGATACGCAGTATTTT.

This clone was seen only a few times. This chain links TRBV7-2 with TRBJ2-3, with D tentatively TRBD2 (5 bases). With 5 bases removed from V and 0 bases from J, the gap between germline ends came to 12 bases. Germline CDR1 is SGHTA and CDR2 is FQGNSA. This CDR3 has 15 amino acids. CDR3 sequence: CASSPKRPSTDTQYF. The CDR3 nucleotides are TGTGCCAGCAGCCCCAAGCGGCCTAGCACAGATACGCAGTATTTT.

A few counts support this clone. This chain uses TRBV5-3 with TRBJ2-2, with D perhaps matching TRBD1 (6 bases). TRBV5-3 carries the ORF label, with uncertain function. Trimming left V 4 bases short and J 1 base short, with 11 bases between. The CDR3 runs 15 residues. CDR3 bases: TGTGCCAGAAGCATGCAACAGGGGAACACCGGGGAGCTGTTTTTT. This encodes CARSMQQGNTGELFF.

V and J are TRBV15 and TRBJ1-4, with a tentative D call TRBD1 (5 bases). Germline V CDR1 and CDR2: LNHNV, YYDKDF (reference sequence). Trimming removed 4 bases at V and 8 bases at J, with 14 bases between. The CDR3 spans 14 residues. The CDR3 protein is CATSIPGSWEKLFF. The CDR3 nucleotides are TGTGCCACCAGCATACCAGGGAGTTGGGAAAAACTGTTTTTT.

V usage is TRBV27 and J usage is TRBJ1-6, with TRBD1 identical over 8 bases. From germline, CDR1 is MNHEY and CDR2 SMNVEV (reference sequence). V lost 5 bases, J lost 8 bases, and 5 bases stayed unmatched. CDR3 length: 14 residues. The CDR3 nucleotides read TGTGCCAGCAGTGCCTGGACAGGGTATTCACCCCTCCACTTT. Translating gives CASSAWTGYSPLHF.

The chain uses TRBV5-4 and TRBJ2-1, with 10 bases lining up with TRBD1. With V trimmed by 4 bases and J by 15 bases, 10 bases remained unmatched. CDR1 is SGHNT and CDR2 is YYREEE in the germline V gene (reference sequence). There are 13 residues in the CDR3. The DNA of the CDR3 is TGTGCCAGCAGCCAAGGGACAGGGGACGGGTTGTTCTTC. It translates to CASSQGTGDGLFF.

The chain is built from TRBV7-9 and TRBJ1-1; D is possibly TRBD1 (6 bases). CDR1 and CDR2 from the germline V gene are SEHNR and FQNEAQ (reference sequence). Trimming shortened V by 1 base and J by 10 bases, and 10 bases separated the two germline ends. The CDR3 has 12 amino acids. The CDR3 DNA reads as TGTGCCAGCAGCTTAGGGGGGCTTGGAGCTTTCTTT. Encoded protein: CASSLGGLGAFF.

The CDR3 loop is CAWSVGKGAGNIQYF. The CDR3 coding sequence is TGTGCCTGGAGTGTAGGGAAGGGGGCCGGAAACATTCAGTACTTC. The chain is built from TRBV30 and TRBJ2-4; 7 nucleotides match TRBD1. V was clipped by 0 bases and J by 6 bases; unmatched bases: 8. From germline, CDR1 is GTSNPN and CDR2 SVGIG (reference sequence). The CDR3 sequence is 15 residues long.

The genes are TRBV6-5 and TRBJ2-1; 13 positions match TRBD2. CDR1 is MNHEY, CDR2 SVGAGI, per germline. The CDR3 runs to 15 residues. With V trimmed by 6 bases and J by 5 bases, 4 bases remained unmatched. The CDR3 loop reads CASSRTSGGHNEQFF. CDR3 DNA sequence: TGTGCCAGCAGCCGGACTAGCGGGGGCCACAATGAGCAGTTCTTC.

The J gene is TRBJ2-1, the V gene TRBV11-3; TRBD1 might be the D (7 bases). Germline values: CDR1 SGHNT, CDR2 YENEEA. V lost 5 bases and J 7 bases, leaving 15 bases between the germline ends. This CDR3 region has 14 residues. CDR3 sequence: CASSPEGARNEQFF. CDR3 in DNA: TGTGCCAGCAGCCCGGAGGGGGCCCGGAATGAGCAGTTCTTC.

The V gene is TRBV6-5, the J gene TRBJ1-5; D ambiguous. Germline assignment: CDR1 MNHEY and CDR2 SVGAGI. This CDR3 comprises 13 residues. The ends were cut back, 3 bases at V and 6 bases at J, with 9 bases in the middle. In DNA form, the CDR3 reads TGTGCCAGCAGTTATATCCGTGGTCAGCCCCAGCATTTT. Translation: CASSYIRGQPQHF.

The V and J genes are TRBV6-6 and TRBJ2-5, with 10 bases lining up with TRBD1. The V gene end was trimmed by 5 bases and the J gene end by 5 bases; junction bases not matched to a gene: 11. CDR1 is MNHNY and CDR2 is SVGAGI in the germline V gene (reference sequence). The CDR3 sequence is 16 residues long. The CDR3 is CASSNADRGLGETQYF. In DNA form, the CDR3 reads TGTGCCAGCAGTAACGCCGACAGGGGGCTTGGGGAGACCCAGTACTTC.

The chain combines TRBV9 with TRBJ1-3, with 9 positions matching TRBD1. After removal of 3 bases from V and 4 bases from J, the junction contained 5 bases not matched to a gene. The CDR3 has 15 amino acids. CDR1 SGDLS and CDR2 YYNGEE come from the germline V gene. CDR3 in DNA: TGTGCCAGCAGCGACACAGGGGGCCGAGGAAACACCATATATTTT. This gives the protein CASSDTGGRGNTIYF.

This clone was recorded a few times. The V and J genes are TRBV9 and TRBJ2-3; TRBD2 is a possible D gene (7 bases). Germline-derived CDR1 and CDR2 are SGDLS and YYNGEE. The CDR3 loop spans 17 amino acids. V was clipped by 1 base and J by 2 bases, with 17 bases between them. CDR3 nucleotides: TGTGCCAGCAGCGTACGTGGGGGGGCCTTTGACACAGATACGCAGTATTTT. Translation gives CASSVRGGAFDTDTQYF.

The chain is built from TRBV5-1 and TRBJ2-2, with 7 nucleotides matching TRBD2. The CDR3 loop spans 16 amino acids. Trimming took 4 bases from V and 4 from J; bases not matched to a gene: 10. The germline V gene encodes CDR1 SGHRS and CDR2 YFSETQ. The CDR3 spells CASSQLAWAATGELFF. DNA of the CDR3: TGCGCCAGCAGCCAACTAGCGTGGGCGGCCACCGGGGAGCTGTTTTTT.